The clone carrying this T cell receptor (beta chain) was observed a handful of times. The data originate from a study of T cells in Graves' hyperthyroidism and ophthalmopathy. Background on the study: Once the initial diagnosis was made, peripheral blood was obtained before any treatment.

RNA transcripts provided the source from which TCR beta CDR3 regions were amplified. Using the HTBI primer set, a first-round RT-PCR was run on the TCR CDR3. TCRdb fed the multiplex PCR reads into MiXCR, producing one record per CDR3 protein. Of around 560,000 distinct CDR3 sequences in the sample, 16% were seen once. The TCR was taken from a woman younger than 30 with Graves' hyperthyroidism. The sample consisted of blood.

The CDR3 DNA sequence: TGTGCCAGCAGCCAGGGGGATAACACTGAAGCTTTCTTT. It codes for CASSQGDNTEAFF. V gene TRBV6-2 or TRBV6-3 combines with J gene TRBJ1-1, with 7 positions matching TRBD1. CDR1 is MNHEY, CDR2 SVGEGT, per germline. The V segment lost 6 bases and the J segment 2 bases; nucleotides outside the gene matches: 3. There are 13 residues in the CDR3.